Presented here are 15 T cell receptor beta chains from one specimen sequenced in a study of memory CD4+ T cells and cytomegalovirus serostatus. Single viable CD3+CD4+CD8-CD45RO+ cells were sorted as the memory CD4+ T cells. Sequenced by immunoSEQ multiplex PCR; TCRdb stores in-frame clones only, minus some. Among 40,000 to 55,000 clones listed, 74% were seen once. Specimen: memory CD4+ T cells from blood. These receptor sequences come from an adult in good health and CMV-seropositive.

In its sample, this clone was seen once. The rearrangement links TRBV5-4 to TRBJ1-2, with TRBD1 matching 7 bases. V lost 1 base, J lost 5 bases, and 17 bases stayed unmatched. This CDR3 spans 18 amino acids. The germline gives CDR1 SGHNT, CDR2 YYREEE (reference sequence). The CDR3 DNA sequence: TGTGCCAGCAGCTTGTGGACAGGTCGTTTTATTGCAATATATGGCTACACCTTC. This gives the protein CASSLWTGRFIAIYGYTF.

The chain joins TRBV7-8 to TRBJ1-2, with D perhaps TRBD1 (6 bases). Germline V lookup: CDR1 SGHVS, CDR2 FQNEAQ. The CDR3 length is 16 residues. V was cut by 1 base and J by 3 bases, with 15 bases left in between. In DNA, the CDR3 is TGTGCCAGCAGCTTAGTCGCACAGGGTTCTGACTATGGCTACACCTTC. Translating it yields CASSLVAQGSDYGYTF.

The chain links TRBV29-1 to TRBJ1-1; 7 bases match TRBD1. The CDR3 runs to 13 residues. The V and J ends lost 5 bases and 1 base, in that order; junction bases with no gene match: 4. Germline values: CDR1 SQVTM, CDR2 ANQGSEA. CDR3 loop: CSVQGGRNTEAFF. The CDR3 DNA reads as TGCAGCGTTCAAGGGGGCCGGAACACTGAAGCTTTCTTT.

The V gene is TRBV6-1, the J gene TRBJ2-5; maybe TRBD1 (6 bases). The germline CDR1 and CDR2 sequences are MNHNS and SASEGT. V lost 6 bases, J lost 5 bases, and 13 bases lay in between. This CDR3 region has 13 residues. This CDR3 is CASRSRGPETQYF. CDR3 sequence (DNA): TGTGCCAGCAGAAGCAGGGGCCCGGAGACCCAGTACTTC.

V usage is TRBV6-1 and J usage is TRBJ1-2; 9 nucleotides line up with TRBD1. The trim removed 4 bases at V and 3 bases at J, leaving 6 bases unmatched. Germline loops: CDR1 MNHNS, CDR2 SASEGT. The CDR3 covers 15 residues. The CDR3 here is CASSVRDRDDYGYTF. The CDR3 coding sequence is TGTGCCAGCAGTGTCCGGGACAGGGACGACTATGGCTACACCTTC.

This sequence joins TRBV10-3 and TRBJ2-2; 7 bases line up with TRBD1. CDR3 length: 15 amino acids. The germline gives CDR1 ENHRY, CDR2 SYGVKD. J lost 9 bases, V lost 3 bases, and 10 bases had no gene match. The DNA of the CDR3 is TGTGCCATCAGTGATCCGGGACAGAGGCCGTGGGAGCTGTTTTTT. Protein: CAISDPGQRPWELFF.

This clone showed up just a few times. CDR3 amino acids: CASSAVPSYEQYF. CDR3 in DNA: TGCGCCAGCAGCGCGGTGCCGTCCTACGAGCAGTACTTC. V is TRBV5-1 and J is TRBJ2-7; D unclear. Trimming shortened V by 4 bases and J by 1 base, and 9 bases separated the two germline ends. Germline CDR1 and CDR2: SGHRS and YFSETQ. The CDR3 length is 13 residues.

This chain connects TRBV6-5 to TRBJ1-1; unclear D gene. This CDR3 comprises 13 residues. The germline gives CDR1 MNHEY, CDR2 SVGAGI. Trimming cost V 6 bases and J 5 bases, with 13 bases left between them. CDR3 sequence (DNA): TGTGCCAGCAGACGGGCATTGAGTACTGAAGCTTTCTTT. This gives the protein CASRRALSTEAFF.

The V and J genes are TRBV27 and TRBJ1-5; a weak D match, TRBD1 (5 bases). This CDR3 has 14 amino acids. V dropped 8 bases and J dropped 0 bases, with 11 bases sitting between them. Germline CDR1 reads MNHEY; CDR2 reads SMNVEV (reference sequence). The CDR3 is CASDSTFSNQPQHF. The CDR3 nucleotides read TGTGCCAGCGACAGTACTTTTAGCAATCAGCCCCAGCATTTT.

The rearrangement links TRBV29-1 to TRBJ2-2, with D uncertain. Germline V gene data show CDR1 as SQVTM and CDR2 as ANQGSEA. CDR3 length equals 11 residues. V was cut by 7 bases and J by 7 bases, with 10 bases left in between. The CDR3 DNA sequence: TGCAGCGCAGTTTTCATCGGGGAGCTGTTTTTT. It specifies CSAVFIGELFF.

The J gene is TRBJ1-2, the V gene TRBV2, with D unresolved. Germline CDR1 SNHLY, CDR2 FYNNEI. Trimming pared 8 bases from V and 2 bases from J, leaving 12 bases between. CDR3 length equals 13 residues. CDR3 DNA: TGTGCCAGCGGAGGGTCCACGAACTATGGCTACACCTTC. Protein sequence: CASGGSTNYGYTF.

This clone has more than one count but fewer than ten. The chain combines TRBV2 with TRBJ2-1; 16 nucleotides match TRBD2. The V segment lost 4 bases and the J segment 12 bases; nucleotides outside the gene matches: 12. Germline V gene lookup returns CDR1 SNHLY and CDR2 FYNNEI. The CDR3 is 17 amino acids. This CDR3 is CASSVGTSGGDMSRQFF. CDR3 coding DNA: TGTGCCAGCAGTGTCGGGACTAGCGGGGGGGATATGAGTAGGCAGTTCTTC.

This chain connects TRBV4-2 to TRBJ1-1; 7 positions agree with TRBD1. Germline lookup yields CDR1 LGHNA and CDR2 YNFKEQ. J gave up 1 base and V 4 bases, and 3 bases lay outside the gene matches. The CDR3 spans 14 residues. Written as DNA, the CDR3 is TGTGCCAGCAGCCCGGGACAGACGAACACTGAAGCTTTCTTT. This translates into CASSPGQTNTEAFF.

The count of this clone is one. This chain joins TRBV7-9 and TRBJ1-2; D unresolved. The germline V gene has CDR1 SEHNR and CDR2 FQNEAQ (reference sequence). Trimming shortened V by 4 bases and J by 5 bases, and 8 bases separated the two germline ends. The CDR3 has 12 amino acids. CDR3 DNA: TGTGCCAGCAGCTCGGACGCATATGGCTACACCTTC. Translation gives CASSSDAYGYTF. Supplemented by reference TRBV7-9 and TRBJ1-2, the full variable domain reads DTGVSQNPRHKITKRGQNVTFRCDPISEHNRLYWYRQTLGQGPEFLTYFQNEAQLEKSRLLSDRFSAERPKGSFSTLEIQRTEQGDSAMYLCASSSDAYGYTFGSGTRLTVV.

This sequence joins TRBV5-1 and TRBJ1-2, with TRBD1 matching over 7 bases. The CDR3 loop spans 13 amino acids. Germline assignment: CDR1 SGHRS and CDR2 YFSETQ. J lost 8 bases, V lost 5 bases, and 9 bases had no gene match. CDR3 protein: CASRLEGAWGYTF. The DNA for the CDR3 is TGCGCCAGCAGATTAGAGGGGGCCTGGGGCTACACCTTC.